One and the same sample provided the 24 T cell receptor beta chains below, sequenced in a study of blood T cell repertoires in COVID-19. Only in-frame clones appear in the TCRdb table, and some are missing; sequencing was by immunoSEQ multiplex PCR. This table has about 100,000 clones, 80% to 90% appearing once. The sample consisted of peripheral blood. These receptors all come from a human donor in a cohort sampled during active COVID-19.

This chain joins TRBV24-1 and TRBJ2-1; weak D call: TRBD2 (6 bases). This CDR3 region has 17 residues. Germline V CDR1 and CDR2: KGHDR, SFDVKD. V dropped 4 bases and J dropped 1 base, with 16 bases sitting between them. The CDR3 protein is CATSDPGGSGSYNEQFF. The CDR3 DNA sequence: TGTGCCACCAGTGACCCCGGGGGTAGCGGTTCCTACAATGAGCAGTTCTTC.

This sequence joins TRBV18 and TRBJ2-7, with a tentative D call TRBD1 (6 bases). There are 16 residues in the CDR3. The germline CDR1 and CDR2 sequences are KGHSH and LQKENI. Trimming cost V 0 bases and J 3 bases, with 15 bases left between them. The CDR3 loop is CASSPPMRQDFYEQYF. CDR3 DNA: TGTGCCAGCTCACCACCTATGAGACAGGACTTCTACGAGCAGTACTTC. The entire variable domain, with the rest obtained from reference TRBV18 and TRBJ2-7, is as follows: NAGVMQNPRHLVRRRGQEARLRCSPMKGHSHVYWYRQLPEEGLKFMVYLQKENIIDESGMPKERFSAEFPKEGPSILRIQQVVRGDSAAYFCASSPPMRQDFYEQYFGPGTRLTVT.

The chain combines TRBV2 with TRBJ1-2, with 8 nucleotides matching TRBD1. Germline V gene data show CDR1 as SNHLY and CDR2 as FYNNEI. Losses at the gene ends were 7 bases for V and 7 bases for J; bases not matched to a gene: 17. The CDR3 has 16 amino acids. CDR3: CASKGAGGRSTAGYTF. The CDR3 DNA sequence: TGTGCCAGCAAGGGGGCAGGGGGCCGATCGACTGCTGGCTACACCTTC.

The J gene is TRBJ1-5, the V gene TRBV5-8; D ambiguous. The CDR3 runs 16 residues. Germline V gene lookup returns CDR1 SGHTS and CDR2 YDEGEE. V was trimmed by 0 bases and J by 0 bases, leaving 10 bases between them. The CDR3 DNA follows: TGTGCCAGCAGCTTGGCCCTGTCCTATAGCAATCAGCCCCAGCATTTT. It encodes CASSLALSYSNQPQHF.

The chain employs TRBV7-3 and TRBJ2-7; 10 bases align to TRBD1. The CDR3 covers 15 residues. Trimming took 5 bases from V and 4 from J; bases not matched to a gene: 8. Germline V gives CDR1 SGHTA, CDR2 FQGTGA. CDR3: CASSRAGTGDYEQYF. Written as DNA, the CDR3 is TGTGCCAGCAGCCGAGCCGGGACAGGGGATTACGAGCAGTACTTC.

This clone has just one count. The chain employs TRBV11-3 and TRBJ2-5; D perhaps matches TRBD2 (6 bases). The CDR3 loop spans 15 amino acids. Trimming took off 5 bases at V and 0 bases at J, with 13 bases between the two ends. CDR1 is SGHNT and CDR2 is YENEEA in the germline V gene. In nucleotides, the CDR3 is TGTGCCAGCAGCCGAGGAGGGAAAAACCAAGAGACCCAGTACTTC. Amino acids: CASSRGGKNQETQYF.

This chain uses TRBV7-2 with TRBJ2-1; TRBD2 agrees at 13 bases. Germline loops: CDR1 SGHTA, CDR2 FQGNSA. Unmatched junction bases numbered 8, after V lost 4 bases and J lost 8 bases. This CDR3 is built from 16 residues. The CDR3 protein is CASSSPTSGRAYEQFF. DNA of the CDR3: TGTGCCAGCAGCTCCCCTACTAGCGGGAGGGCTTATGAGCAGTTCTTC.

CDR3 in DNA: TGTGCCAGCAGCGTAGAGCAGGGGGGGAACACTGAAGCTTTCTTT. As protein: CASSVEQGGNTEAFF. The chain is built from TRBV9 and TRBJ1-1, with 7 bases that match TRBD1. CDR1 is SGDLS and CDR2 is YYNGEE in the germline V gene. J gave up 1 base and V 0 bases, and 3 bases lay outside the gene matches. The CDR3 consists of 15 residues.

The J gene is TRBJ2-5, the V gene TRBV4-1; 7 nucleotides align to TRBD1. J was trimmed by 4 bases and V by 5 bases; bases with no gene match: 19. Germline CDR1 is MGHRA and CDR2 is YSYEKL. This CDR3 spans 18 amino acids. The CDR3 sequence: CASSSRNRGGRTAETQYF. The CDR3 coding sequence is TGCGCCAGCAGCTCGAGAAACCGAGGGGGCCGTACGGCAGAGACCCAGTACTTC.

V gene TRBV5-1 combines with J gene TRBJ2-3; D might be TRBD2 (6 bases). The CDR3 sequence is 16 residues long. Germline CDR1 and CDR2: SGHRS and YFSETQ. V was cut by 3 bases and J by 0 bases, with 14 bases left in between. CDR3: CASSSWLSGSTDTQYF. Written as DNA, the CDR3 is TGCGCCAGCAGCTCGTGGTTGAGCGGGAGCACAGATACGCAGTATTTT.

The chain carries TRBV28 and TRBJ2-7; TRBD1 aligns across 11 bases. With 2 bases clipped from V and 1 base from J, the junction kept 4 bases outside the gene matches. The CDR3 spans 16 residues. Germline V CDR1 and CDR2: MDHEN, SYDVKM. The CDR3 DNA sequence: TGTGCCAGCAGTTTAGGAGGGACAGGGGGATCCTACGAGCAGTACTTC. Protein: CASSLGGTGGSYEQYF.

This rearrangement joins TRBV28 to TRBJ2-7; 12 positions agree with TRBD2. Germline loops: CDR1 MDHEN, CDR2 SYDVKM. The CDR3 sequence is 15 residues long. V lost 5 bases, J lost 3 bases, and 5 bases stayed unmatched. CDR3 sequence reads: CASSPGTSGYYEQYF. As DNA, the CDR3 is TGTGCCAGCAGTCCCGGGACTAGCGGGTACTACGAGCAGTACTTC.

The chain employs TRBV19 and TRBJ2-1, with 7 bases identical to TRBD1. Losses at the gene ends were 6 bases for V and 5 bases for J; bases not matched to a gene: 7. Per the germline V gene, CDR1 is LNHDA and CDR2 is SQIVND (reference sequence). The CDR3 contains 14 residues. The CDR3: CASSVSGTDNEQFF. In DNA, the CDR3 is TGTGCCAGTAGCGTGTCCGGGACAGACAATGAGCAGTTCTTC.

This clone has at least ten counts. The chain links TRBV19 to TRBJ2-6; 7 positions agree with TRBD1. V shed 5 bases and J 0 bases; nucleotides not matched to a gene: 7. Germline CDR1 and CDR2: LNHDA and SQIVND (reference sequence). The CDR3 is 17 amino acids. The CDR3 region has the DNA TGTGCCAGTAGTTATGGGGACAGTTTCTCTGGGGCCAACGTCCTGACTTTC. Its protein product is CASSYGDSFSGANVLTF.

This clone was detected only once. This chain joins TRBV10-3 and TRBJ2-7; the match to TRBD2 covers 14 bases. There are 18 residues in the CDR3. CDR1 is ENHRY and CDR2 is SYGVKD in the germline V gene. V dropped 6 bases and J dropped 4; count of bases not matched to a gene: 14. CDR3 DNA sequence: TGTGCCATCAGGGGGACTAGCGGGAGATTAGGTGGTTGGTACGAGCAGTACTTC. Translated, it gives CAIRGTSGRLGGWYEQYF.

This rearrangement joins TRBV7-9 to TRBJ2-5, with a possible D match to TRBD1 (6 bases). V was cut by 5 bases and J by 3 bases, with 19 bases left in between. This CDR3 region has 16 residues. CDR1 is SEHNR, CDR2 FQNEAQ, per germline (reference sequence). CDR3 amino acids: CASSPIQGQGEETQYF. The DNA of the CDR3 is TGTGCCAGCAGCCCCATACAGGGCCAGGGAGAAGAGACCCAGTACTTC.

The chain carries TRBV28 and TRBJ1-1, with 9 bases matching TRBD1. Germline trimming cut 6 bases from V and 7 bases from J; bases unmatched to any gene: 15. CDR3 size: 16 residues. Germline CDR1 is MDHEN and CDR2 is SYDVKM. CDR3 amino acids: CASSLPLTGGSIEAFF. In DNA form, the CDR3 reads TGTGCCAGCAGCCTTCCTTTGACAGGGGGAAGTATTGAAGCTTTCTTT.

V is TRBV2 and J is TRBJ1-2; D may be TRBD1 (5 bases). Germline V gene sequence: CDR1 SNHLY, CDR2 FYNNEI. V lost 6 bases to trimming and J lost 7 bases, with 18 bases between them. The CDR3 has 14 amino acids. The CDR3 nucleotides read TGTGCCAGCAGCGCCGGGACTCTCAGAGGTGGCTACACCTTC. This codes for CASSAGTLRGGYTF. The variable domain in full, with the rest retrieved from reference TRBV2 and TRBJ1-2, is EPEVTQTPSHQVTQMGQEVILRCVPISNHLYFYWYRQILGQKVEFLVSFYNNEISEKSEIFDDQFSVERPDGSNFTLKIRSTKLEDSAMYFCASSAGTLRGGYTFGSGTRLTVV.

A few counts support this clone. The chain couples TRBV7-2 to TRBJ2-7; TRBD2 matches at 9 bases. Germline lookup yields CDR1 SGHTA and CDR2 FQGNSA. V dropped 5 bases and J dropped 2; count of bases not matched to a gene: 16. The CDR3 extends over 18 amino acids. The CDR3 DNA sequence: TGTGCCAGCAGCCCCAGGGGTAGCGGGGCGGGAGGGGCCTACGAGCAGTACTTC. It is translated as CASSPRGSGAGGAYEQYF. Together with reference TRBV7-2 and TRBJ2-7, the CDR3 gives the full variable domain: GAGVSQSPSNKVTEKGKDVELRCDPISGHTALYWYRQSLGQGLEFLIYFQGNSAPDKSGLPSDRFSAERTGGSVSTLTIQRTQQEDSAVYLCASSPRGSGAGGAYEQYFGPGTRLTVT.

The chain couples TRBV10-2 to TRBJ1-1; TRBD1 is a possible D gene (5 bases). Germline V lookup: CDR1 WSHSY, CDR2 SAAADI. Trimming took 11 bases from V and 0 from J, leaving 10 bases between them. The CDR3 has 12 residues. In DNA, the CDR3 is TGCGCCGGGGGGGAGATGAACACTGAAGCTTTCTTT. Translated: CAGGEMNTEAFF.

This rearrangement joins TRBV5-6 to TRBJ2-7; 7 bases agree with TRBD1. Trimming cost V 3 bases and J 7 bases; bases outside gene matches: 7. Per the germline V gene, CDR1 is SGHDT and CDR2 is YYEEEE. The CDR3 is made up of 13 amino acids. This chain's CDR3 is CASSWGQRVEQYF. CDR3 in DNA: TGTGCCAGCAGCTGGGGACAGAGAGTGGAGCAGTACTTC.

The rearrangement uses TRBV5-1 and TRBJ2-7; a weak D match, TRBD1 (6 bases). Trimming cost V 6 bases and J 0 bases, with 13 bases left between them. This CDR3 has 14 amino acids. The V gene's germline CDR1 is SGHRS and CDR2 YFSETQ. Here the CDR3 DNA reads TGCGCCAGCACCGATTCGGGACACTCCTACGAGCAGTACTTC. Protein: CASTDSGHSYEQYF.

The CDR3 coding sequence is TGTGCCAGCAGTAACAGGGGGCTACTCTCACCCCTCCACTTT. This encodes CASSNRGLLSPLHF. The genes are TRBV6-6 and TRBJ1-6; TRBD1 aligns across 9 bases. V dropped 5 bases and J dropped 10; count of bases not matched to a gene: 6. There are 14 residues in the CDR3. Germline V gene data show CDR1 as MNHNY and CDR2 as SVGAGI (reference sequence).

The chain combines TRBV5-5 with TRBJ2-3; 9 nucleotides line up with TRBD1. V lost 3 bases, J lost 3 bases, and 5 bases stayed unmatched. Looked up from germline, CDR1 is SGHKS and CDR2 is YYEKEE (reference sequence). The CDR3 runs 15 residues. The CDR3, as DNA: TGTGCCAGCAGCTCGGGACAGGGAGGGACAGATACGCAGTATTTT. This sequence encodes CASSSGQGGTDTQYF.